This T cell receptor beta chain was identified during a study of blood T cell repertoires in COVID-19. In the original workflow: Estimates of nucleated cell counts were drawn from the amplification of reference gene primers. Assay: immunoSEQ multiplex PCR; the TCRdb copy retains only in-frame clones and omits some. V, J and clone size derive from that table, while D and trimming were established from the DNA sequence. This table holds about 270,000 clones, around 86% found once. The CDR3 covers 16 residues. The trim removed 5 bases at V and 6 bases at J, leaving 10 bases unmatched. CDR1 MDHEN and CDR2 SYDVKM come from the germline V gene.

The rearrangement links TRBV28 to TRBJ2-2; 9 bases line up with TRBD1. The sample consisted of peripheral blood. The origin of this receptor is a man in his forties with active or convalescent COVID-19. For the CDR3, the DNA is TGTGCCAGCAGTGCCCCCGGGACAGGGACTGCCGGGGAGCTGTTTTTT. It codes for CASSAPGTGTAGELFF.